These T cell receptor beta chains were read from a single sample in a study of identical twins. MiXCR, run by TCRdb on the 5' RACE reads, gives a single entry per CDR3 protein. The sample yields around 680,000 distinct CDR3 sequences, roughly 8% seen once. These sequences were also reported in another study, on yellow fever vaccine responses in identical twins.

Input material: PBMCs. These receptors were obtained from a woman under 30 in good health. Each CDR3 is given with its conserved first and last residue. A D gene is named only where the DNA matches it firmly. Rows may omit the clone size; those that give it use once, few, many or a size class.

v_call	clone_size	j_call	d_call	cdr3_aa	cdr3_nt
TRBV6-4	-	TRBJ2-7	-	CASTHRTNEQYF	TGTGCCAGCACCCACCGGACGAACGAGCAGTACTTC
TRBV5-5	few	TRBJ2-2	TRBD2	CASSLASGGAHTGELFF	TGTGCCAGCAGCTTGGCTAGCGGGGGGGCCCACACCGGGGAGCTGTTTTTT
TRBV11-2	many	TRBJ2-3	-	CASSPGRGDTDTQYF	TGTGCCAGCAGCCCTGGGCGGGGCGACACAGATACGCAGTATTTT
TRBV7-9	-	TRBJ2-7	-	CASRSGTVNEQYF	TGTGCCAGCAGATCCGGGACTGTCAACGAGCAGTACTTC
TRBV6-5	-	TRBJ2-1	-	CASSYRAVLGGGSYNEQFF	TGTGCCAGCAGTTACCGGGCGGTTCTAGGGGGAGGGTCCTACAATGAGCAGTTCTTC
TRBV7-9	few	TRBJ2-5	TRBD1	CASSLARGPETQYF	TGTGCCAGCAGCTTAGCCAGGGGGCCGGAGACCCAGTACTTC
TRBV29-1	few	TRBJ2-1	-	CSVVGGGSNEQFF	TGCAGCGTGGTTGGGGGAGGATCCAATGAGCAGTTCTTC
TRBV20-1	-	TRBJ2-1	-	CSASRDAGVYEQFF	TGCAGTGCTTCCCGGGACGCCGGGGTCTATGAGCAGTTCTTC
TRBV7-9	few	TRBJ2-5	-	CASSLKAGIQETQYF	TGTGCCAGCAGCTTAAAGGCAGGGATCCAGGAGACCCAGTACTTC
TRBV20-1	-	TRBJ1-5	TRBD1	CSAGNRGDQPQHF	TGCAGTGCTGGAAACAGGGGGGATCAGCCCCAGCATTTT
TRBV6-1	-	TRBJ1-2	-	CASSEAPGLGYGYTF	TGTGCCAGCAGTGAAGCGCCAGGCCTTGGCTATGGCTACACCTTC
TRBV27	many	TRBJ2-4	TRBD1	CASSSDRDPKNIQYF	TGTGCCAGCAGTTCTGACAGGGACCCCAAAAACATTCAGTACTTC
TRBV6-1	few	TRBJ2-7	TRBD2	CASSKLGVAGGGEQYF	TGTGCCAGCAGTAAACTAGGGGTAGCGGGAGGAGGCGAGCAGTACTTC
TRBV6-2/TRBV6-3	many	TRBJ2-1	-	CASSYIPTPDNNEQFF	TGTGCCAGCAGTTACATCCCTACCCCGGATAACAATGAGCAGTTCTTC
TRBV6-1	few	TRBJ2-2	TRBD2	CASRTGTSGFRATGELFF	TGTGCCAGCAGGACCGGGACTAGCGGGTTTCGGGCGACCGGGGAGCTGTTTTTT
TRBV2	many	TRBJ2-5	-	CASSDTPGGTQYF	TGTGCCAGCAGTGATACGCCCGGGGGGACCCAGTACTTC
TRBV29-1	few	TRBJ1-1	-	CSVRGHKGTEAFF	TGCAGCGTGAGAGGGCATAAAGGGACTGAAGCTTTCTTT
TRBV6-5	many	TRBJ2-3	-	CASSYSLGTDTQYF	TGTGCCAGCAGTTACTCTCTGGGCACAGATACGCAGTATTTT
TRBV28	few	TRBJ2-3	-	CASSPGTALGLADTQYF	TGTGCCAGCAGTCCCGGGACTGCGCTAGGTCTTGCAGATACGCAGTATTTT
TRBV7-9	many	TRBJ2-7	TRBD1	CASSLPGQSYEQYF	TGTGCCAGCAGCTTACCGGGACAGTCCTACGAGCAGTACTTC
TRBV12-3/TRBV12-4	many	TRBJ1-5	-	CASSLDAILHF	TGTGCCAGCAGTTTAGACGCCATACTGCATTTT
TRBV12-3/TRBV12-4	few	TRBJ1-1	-	CASSLADMNTEAFF	TGTGCCAGCAGTTTAGCAGACATGAACACTGAAGCTTTCTTT
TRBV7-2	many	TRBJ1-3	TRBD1	CASSLRDSSGNTIYF	TGTGCCAGCAGCCTACGGGACAGCAGTGGGAACACCATATATTTT
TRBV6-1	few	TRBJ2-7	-	CASSSGINFHYEQYF	TGTGCCAGCAGCTCCGGGATAAACTTTCACTACGAGCAGTACTTC
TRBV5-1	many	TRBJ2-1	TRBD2	CASSLAPSGGPKQFF	TGCGCCAGCAGCTTGGCGCCTAGCGGGGGGCCTAAGCAGTTCTTC
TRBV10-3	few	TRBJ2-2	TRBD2	CAMGGFPFSGGSTGELFF	TGTGCCATGGGAGGGTTTCCATTCAGCGGGGGATCCACCGGGGAGCTGTTTTTT
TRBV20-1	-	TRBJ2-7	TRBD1	CSAPGQGNFYEQYF	TGCAGTGCCCCGGGACAGGGGAATTTCTACGAGCAGTACTTC
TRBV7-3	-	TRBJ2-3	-	CASSLFGGAFTDTQYF	TGTGCCAGCAGCTTATTTGGCGGGGCCTTCACAGATACGCAGTATTTT
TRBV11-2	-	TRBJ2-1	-	CASSSHPKTYNEQFF	TGTGCCAGCAGCTCGCACCCGAAGACCTACAATGAGCAGTTCTTC
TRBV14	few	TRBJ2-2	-	CASSQSGWDSNTGELFF	TGTGCCAGCAGCCAAAGTGGATGGGACTCCAACACCGGGGAGCTGTTTTTT
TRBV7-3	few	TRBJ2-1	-	CASSSQDSNEQFF	TGTGCCAGCAGCTCACAGGATTCCAATGAGCAGTTCTTC
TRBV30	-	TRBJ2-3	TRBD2	CAWKLAGTDTQYF	TGTGCCTGGAAACTAGCGGGCACAGATACGCAGTATTTT
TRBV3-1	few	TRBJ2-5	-	CASSQLTGNQETQYF	TGTGCCAGCAGCCAATTAACAGGGAACCAAGAGACCCAGTACTTC
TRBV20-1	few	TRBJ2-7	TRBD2	CSASLLSGVEEQYF	TGCAGTGCTAGCTTGCTGAGCGGGGTGGAAGAGCAGTACTTC
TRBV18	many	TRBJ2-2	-	CASSPPGRSTGELFF	TGTGCCAGCTCACCACCCGGCAGGTCCACCGGGGAGCTGTTTTTT
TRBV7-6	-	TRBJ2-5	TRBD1	CASSTRTGGWETQYF	TGTGCCAGCAGCACCCGAACAGGGGGCTGGGAGACCCAGTACTTC
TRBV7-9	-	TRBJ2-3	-	CASSLGGVADAQYF	TGTGCCAGCAGCTTAGGCGGAGTGGCAGATGCGCAGTATTTT
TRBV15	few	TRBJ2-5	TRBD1	CATSRKDRGETQYF	TGTGCCACCAGCAGAAAGGACAGGGGGGAGACCCAGTACTTC
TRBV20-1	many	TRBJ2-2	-	CSARGRDAGELFF	TGCAGTGCTAGAGGGAGGGACGCCGGGGAGCTGTTTTTT